One and the same sample provided the 24 T cell receptor beta chains below, sequenced in a study of T cell changes during pregnancy in multiple sclerosis. Only in-frame clones appear in the TCRdb table, and some are missing; sequencing was by immunoSEQ multiplex PCR. This table has about 87,000 clones, approximately 92% appearing once. This specimen consisted of peripheral blood, obtained in the third trimester of pregnancy. These receptors originate from a female donor in good health, enrolled as a control in a pregnancy study.

This chain uses TRBV11-2 with TRBJ2-7; 7 bases match TRBD2. With 0 bases clipped from V and 3 bases from J, the junction kept 2 bases outside the gene matches. From germline, CDR1 is SGHAT and CDR2 FQNNGV. The CDR3 consists of 14 residues. The DNA of the CDR3 is TGTGCCAGCAGCTTAGAGGGGGGGGACTACGAGCAGTACTTC. This gives the protein CASSLEGGDYEQYF.

The chain couples TRBV5-4 to TRBJ1-5; D gene unclear. Germline V gives CDR1 SGHNT, CDR2 YYREEE (reference sequence). This CDR3 has 15 amino acids. V lost 0 bases to trimming and J lost 5 bases, with 12 bases between them. DNA for the CDR3: TGTGCCAGCAGCTTGGCCGGGAGGGCGGATCAGCCCCAGCATTTT. Translated, it gives CASSLAGRADQPQHF. The complete variable domain, with remaining parts taken from reference TRBV5-4 and TRBJ1-5, reads ETGVTQSPTHLIKTRGQQVTLRCSSQSGHNTVSWYQQALGQGPQFIFQYYREEENGRGNFPPRFSGLQFPNYSSELNVNALELDDSALYLCASSLAGRADQPQHFGDGTRLSIL.

A single count supports this clone. V is TRBV28 and J is TRBJ1-1; 11 nucleotides align to TRBD1. This CDR3 comprises 18 residues. V shed 5 bases, J shed 7 bases, and the junction held 18 bases outside the gene matches. The germline V gene has CDR1 MDHEN and CDR2 SYDVKM. The CDR3 reads CASSLPKPGQGGGGEAFF. The CDR3 nucleotides are TGTGCCAGCAGTCTACCCAAACCGGGACAGGGGGGTGGGGGTGAAGCTTTCTTT. Together with reference TRBV28 and TRBJ1-1, the CDR3 gives the full variable domain: DVKVTQSSRYLVKRTGEKVFLECVQDMDHENMFWYRQDPGLGLRLIYFSYDVKMKEKGDIPEGYSVSREKKERFSLILESASTNQTSMYLCASSLPKPGQGGGGEAFFGQGTRLTVV.

The gene calls are TRBV4-1 and TRBJ2-1, with a weak D call TRBD1 (6 bases). Germline V gives CDR1 MGHRA, CDR2 YSYEKL. V was clipped by 1 base and J by 2 bases, with 12 bases between them. The CDR3 runs 16 residues. The CDR3 region has the DNA TGCGCCAGCAGCCAAGTGTCCAGGGGTCCCTACAATGAGCAGTTCTTC. It is translated as CASSQVSRGPYNEQFF.

In DNA, the CDR3 is TGTGCCAGCAGTTCACGGGGGGGCACCGGGGAGCTGTTTTTT. Translating it yields CASSSRGGTGELFF. The V and J genes are TRBV28 and TRBJ2-2; 8 bases are a match to TRBD2. CDR1 is MDHEN and CDR2 is SYDVKM in the germline V gene. The CDR3 consists of 14 residues. V dropped 4 bases and J dropped 4; count of bases not matched to a gene: 2.

The J gene is TRBJ2-3, the V gene TRBV19, with 11 nucleotides matching TRBD2. There are 15 residues in the CDR3. Germline CDR1 LNHDA, CDR2 SQIVND (reference sequence). Germline trimming cut 5 bases from V and 7 bases from J; bases unmatched to any gene: 8. Here the CDR3 reads CASSSLAGVHNTQYF. The CDR3 region has the DNA TGTGCCAGTAGTTCACTAGCGGGAGTCCATAATACGCAGTATTTT.

This sequence joins TRBV7-2 and TRBJ2-7; D may be TRBD1 (5 bases). The CDR3 contains 16 residues. V was pared by 3 bases and J by 5 bases, with 20 bases between. CDR1 is SGHTA, CDR2 FQGNSA, per germline. CDR3 coding DNA: TGTGCCAGCAGCTTGGGGCCCCACCCCGTTTTGGACGAGCAGTACTTC. This sequence encodes CASSLGPHPVLDEQYF.

The CDR3 DNA is TGTGCCACCAGCAGTCCGAGAGGTACCTCACGGACCCAGTACTTC. It translates to CATSSPRGTSRTQYF. This chain joins TRBV15 and TRBJ2-5; D uncertain. Germline V gives CDR1 LNHNV, CDR2 YYDKDF (reference sequence). V was shortened by 3 bases and J by 7 bases, with 18 bases between the two germline ends. CDR3 length: 15 residues.

The CDR3 DNA sequence: TGTGCCAGCAGTCCGCTCCGGACAGGGTTCAATCAGCCCCAGCATTTT. As protein: CASSPLRTGFNQPQHF. V and J are TRBV28 and TRBJ1-5, with 8 bases identical to TRBD1. The CDR3 extends over 16 amino acids. Per the germline V gene, CDR1 is MDHEN and CDR2 is SYDVKM. With 5 bases clipped from V and 3 bases from J, the junction kept 9 bases outside the gene matches.

The rearrangement uses TRBV4-1 and TRBJ1-1; 10 bases align to TRBD1. Germline V CDR1 and CDR2: MGHRA, YSYEKL. V was clipped by 4 bases and J by 1 base; unmatched bases: 6. CDR3 length: 16 amino acids. CDR3 loop: CASSPGQGITNTEAFF. The CDR3 bases are TGCGCCAGCAGCCCGGGACAGGGGATTACGAACACTGAAGCTTTCTTT.

The V gene is TRBV6-5, the J gene TRBJ1-3, with 8 bases that match TRBD1. J gave up 2 bases and V 0 bases, and 3 bases lay outside the gene matches. Germline V gene lookup returns CDR1 MNHEY and CDR2 SVGAGI. The CDR3 contains 16 residues. CDR3 coding DNA: TGTGCCAGCAGTTACTCGACAGGGGAAGCTGGAAACACCATATATTTT. Translating it yields CASSYSTGEAGNTIYF.

V gene TRBV19 combines with J gene TRBJ2-3; 7 bases are shared with TRBD1. There are 17 residues in the CDR3. Germline CDR1 is LNHDA and CDR2 is SQIVND (reference sequence). J gave up 6 bases and V 3 bases, and 15 bases lay outside the gene matches. The CDR3 region has the DNA TGTGCCAGTAGTATTTGGTCAGGGGGTCCTACACCTGATACGCAGTATTTT. Amino acids: CASSIWSGGPTPDTQYF. The entire variable domain, with the rest obtained from reference TRBV19 and TRBJ2-3, is as follows: DGGITQSPKYLFRKEGQNVTLSCEQNLNHDAMYWYRQDPGQGLRLIYYSQIVNDFQKGDIAEGYSVSREKKESFPLTVTSAQKNPTAFYLCASSIWSGGPTPDTQYFGPGTRLTVL.

The V and J genes are TRBV4-1 and TRBJ2-3, with no clear D. The CDR3 runs 16 residues. Per the germline V gene, CDR1 is MGHRA and CDR2 is YSYEKL. V was cut by 0 bases and J by 10 bases, with 20 bases left in between. The CDR3 loop reads CASSQEAQVGGYPQYF. CDR3 nucleotides: TGCGCCAGCAGCCAAGAGGCTCAGGTGGGTGGCTATCCGCAGTATTTT.

V is TRBV28 and J is TRBJ1-2; D ambiguous. This CDR3 is built from 14 residues. Per the germline V gene, CDR1 is MDHEN and CDR2 is SYDVKM. Trimming cost V 6 bases and J 8 bases, with 19 bases left between them. This CDR3 reads CASSYRTASGGYTF. The CDR3, as DNA: TGTGCCAGCAGCTACCGGACGGCGTCGGGGGGCTACACCTTC.

This clone was observed once. The V and J genes are TRBV6-5 and TRBJ2-2; maybe TRBD2 (7 bases). Germline CDR1 MNHEY, CDR2 SVGAGI. The CDR3 is 15 amino acids. V was trimmed by 8 bases and J by 6 bases, leaving 19 bases between them. The CDR3 sequence: CASSRGAKLAGELFF. The CDR3 DNA is TGTGCCAGCTCACGGGGGGCGAAGTTAGCCGGGGAGCTGTTTTTT.

The rearrangement joins TRBV4-1 to TRBJ2-1, with D possibly matching TRBD1 (6 bases). This CDR3 has 16 residues. V was cut by 4 bases and J by 5 bases, with 18 bases left in between. In germline, CDR1 is MGHRA, CDR2 YSYEKL. Written as DNA, the CDR3 is TGCGCCAGCAGCCTCCTACAGGGAAATATCGACAATGAGCAGTTCTTC. Protein sequence: CASSLLQGNIDNEQFF.

This chain connects TRBV2 to TRBJ2-2; no reliable D call. Trimming shortened V by 5 bases and J by 4 bases, and 2 bases separated the two germline ends. The CDR3 sequence is 11 residues long. Germline assignment: CDR1 SNHLY and CDR2 FYNNEI. Here the CDR3 reads CASSRTGELFF. The CDR3 bases are TGTGCCAGCAGTCGCACCGGGGAGCTGTTTTTT.

The chain is built from TRBV28 and TRBJ1-4, with D possibly being TRBD1 (6 bases). Germline CDR1 is MDHEN and CDR2 is SYDVKM. Trimming took off 3 bases at V and 5 bases at J, with 13 bases between the two ends. The CDR3 has 15 residues. The CDR3 DNA is TGTGCCAGCAGTTTGTCGACAGGAACCAATGAAAAACTGTTTTTT. It specifies CASSLSTGTNEKLFF.

The rearrangement uses TRBV14 and TRBJ2-6; tentative D call: TRBD2 (6 bases). Trimming removed 5 bases from V and 4 bases from J, with 18 bases in between. The CDR3 runs 17 residues. Germline-derived CDR1 and CDR2 are SGHDN and FVKESK. The CDR3 spells CASSESPLAIGANVLTF. CDR3 DNA sequence: TGTGCCAGCAGCGAAAGCCCACTAGCTATAGGGGCCAACGTCCTGACTTTC.

This chain links TRBV6-5 with TRBJ2-3; TRBD1 is a possible D gene (6 bases). Trimming took off 6 bases at V and 1 base at J, with 14 bases between the two ends. The CDR3 is 15 residues long. Germline values: CDR1 MNHEY, CDR2 SVGAGI. The CDR3 DNA is TGTGCCAGCAGAAAAACCAACAGGGGCACAGATACGCAGTATTTT. It encodes CASRKTNRGTDTQYF.

The V and J genes are TRBV25-1 and TRBJ1-4; D possibly corresponds to TRBD1 (5 bases). CDR1 and CDR2 from the germline V gene are MGHDK and SYGVNS. The CDR3 is made up of 14 amino acids. The ends were cut back, 8 bases at V and 8 bases at J, with 18 bases in the middle. The CDR3 bases are TGTGCCAGCCTAGGGGCCTCCTCGCGGGAAAAACTGTTTTTT. Translating it yields CASLGASSREKLFF.

V is TRBV9 and J is TRBJ2-3; 7 bases agree with TRBD2. CDR1 is SGDLS, CDR2 YYNGEE, per germline. The CDR3 totals 18 residues. V was pared by 4 bases and J by 1 base, with 15 bases of the junction left unmatched. CDR3 sequence reads: CASSPRPPRAGRTDTQYF. In DNA form, the CDR3 reads TGTGCCAGCAGCCCGCGCCCCCCGCGAGCGGGACGCACAGATACGCAGTATTTT.

The sample holds one count of this clone. The genes are TRBV2 and TRBJ1-2; D might be TRBD1 (6 bases). Germline CDR1 SNHLY, CDR2 FYNNEI. The length of the CDR3 is 14 residues. V lost 6 bases and J 4 bases, leaving 15 bases between the germline ends. The chain's CDR3 is CASREIGQTYGYTF. In nucleotides, the CDR3 is TGTGCCAGCAGGGAAATAGGACAGACCTATGGCTACACCTTC. The complete variable domain, with remaining parts taken from reference TRBV2 and TRBJ1-2, reads EPEVTQTPSHQVTQMGQEVILRCVPISNHLYFYWYRQILGQKVEFLVSFYNNEISEKSEIFDDQFSVERPDGSNFTLKIRSTKLEDSAMYFCASREIGQTYGYTFGSGTRLTVV.

This chain connects TRBV7-9 to TRBJ2-7; D is perhaps TRBD2 (6 bases). Trimming removed 1 base from V and 3 bases from J, with 10 bases in between. CDR3 size: 14 residues. Per the germline V gene, CDR1 is SEHNR and CDR2 is FQNEAQ (reference sequence). The CDR3 DNA reads TGTGCCAGCAGCTTAGTCGGGACTTTCTACGAGCAGTACTTC. This codes for CASSLVGTFYEQYF.